The 14 T cell receptor beta chains presented below share a single source sample, sequenced in a study of radiotherapy plus CTLA-4 blockade in lung cancer. TCRdb's table, derived via immunoSEQ multiplex PCR, lists solely in-frame clones and lacks some. There are 45,000 or so clones in the sample; approximately 76% occur only once, and approximately 8.3% lies in the top ten. Specimen: peripheral blood, collected from a patient treated with radiotherapy plus ipilimumab. The receptor set was obtained from a human donor with non-small cell lung cancer who had stable disease on radiotherapy plus ipilimumab.

The chain carries TRBV4-1 and TRBJ1-5; possibly TRBD1 for D (5 bases). The CDR3 totals 16 residues. V lost 2 bases and J lost 4, with 15 bases in between. Looked up from germline, CDR1 is MGHRA and CDR2 is YSYEKL. The CDR3 bases are TGCGCCAGCAGCCAATACCAAGACAGCCTAAATCAGCCCCAGCATTTT. Translation: CASSQYQDSLNQPQHF.

This chain joins TRBV9 and TRBJ1-1, with D unresolved. This CDR3 comprises 15 residues. V lost 3 bases, J lost 0 bases, and 12 bases lay in between. The germline V gene encodes CDR1 SGDLS and CDR2 YYNGEE. The CDR3 spells CASSGREAMNTEAFF. In DNA form, the CDR3 reads TGTGCCAGCAGCGGCCGGGAGGCCATGAACACTGAAGCTTTCTTT.

The rearrangement uses TRBV6-5 and TRBJ1-2, with TRBD1 as a possible D gene (6 bases). Deletions cut 5 bases from V and 6 bases from J, with 10 bases between. CDR1 and CDR2 from the germline V gene are MNHEY and SVGAGI. This CDR3 has 12 amino acids. The CDR3 bases are TGTGCCAGCAGTGGGAGACAGGATGGCTACACCTTC. Protein: CASSGRQDGYTF.

The chain recombines TRBV5-1 with TRBJ1-1, with D possibly being TRBD1 (6 bases). Germline CDR1 and CDR2: SGHRS and YFSETQ. The CDR3 covers 14 residues. Between the trimmed V and J ends, which lost 4 bases and 3 bases, there was a span of 13 bases. CDR3 DNA: TGCGCCAGCAGCAGGTCAGGGGTGGACACTGAAGCTTTCTTT. Its translation: CASSRSGVDTEAFF. Combining the CDR3 with reference TRBV5-1 and TRBJ1-1 gives the whole variable domain KAGVTQTPRYLIKTRGQQVTLSCSPISGHRSVSWYQQTPGQGLQFLFEYFSETQRNKGNFPGRFSGRQFSNSRSEMNVSTLELGDSALYLCASSRSGVDTEAFFGQGTRLTVV.

The chain uses TRBV10-2 and TRBJ1-5, with TRBD1 as a possible D gene (5 bases). Trimming took off 8 bases at V and 4 bases at J, with 15 bases between the two ends. This CDR3 contains 14 residues. Germline V lookup: CDR1 WSHSY, CDR2 SAAADI. The CDR3 spells CASGVSGPNQPQHF. CDR3 DNA sequence: TGCGCCAGCGGGGTATCAGGGCCTAATCAGCCCCAGCATTTT.

This clone was detected only a few times. V gene TRBV19 combines with J gene TRBJ1-3; D unresolved. The CDR3 is made up of 15 amino acids. Germline V lookup: CDR1 LNHDA, CDR2 SQIVND (reference sequence). V shed 3 bases and J shed 2 bases, with 11 bases lying between them. In DNA form, the CDR3 reads TGTGCCAGTAGTATTTCGACAAGGACTGGAAACACCATATATTTT. Amino acid sequence: CASSISTRTGNTIYF.

J is TRBJ2-3 and V is TRBV25-1; 7 bases agree with TRBD2. Germline-derived CDR1 and CDR2 are MGHDK and SYGVNS. Germline trimming cut 0 bases from V and 6 bases from J; bases unmatched to any gene: 6. The CDR3 is 15 residues long. Written as DNA, the CDR3 is TGTGCCAGCAGTGAATATTTAGGCGGGGGTGATACGCAGTATTTT. Its translation: CASSEYLGGGDTQYF.

The genes are TRBV28 and TRBJ2-3, with a weak D call TRBD2 (6 bases). The V end lost 5 bases, the J end lost 0 bases, and 12 bases lay between the germline ends. Germline V gives CDR1 MDHEN, CDR2 SYDVKM. The length of the CDR3 is 15 residues. The CDR3 coding sequence is TGTGCCAGCAGTCTTCCGGGACTGAGCACAGATACGCAGTATTTT. Residues: CASSLPGLSTDTQYF.

The CDR3 DNA sequence: TGCGCCAGCAGCCAAGACCATAGGACTAGCGGGGGGCTGGAAGATACGCAGTATTTT. This codes for CASSQDHRTSGGLEDTQYF. The chain couples TRBV4-3 to TRBJ2-3; 14 bases match TRBD2. The CDR3 is 19 amino acids. Unmatched junction bases numbered 10, after V lost 0 bases and J lost 5 bases. Germline V lookup: CDR1 LGHNA, CDR2 YSLEER.

The V and J genes are TRBV11-2 and TRBJ2-1; D gene ambiguous. V was pared by 3 bases and J by 6 bases, with 9 bases between. This CDR3 is built from 13 residues. Per germline, CDR1 SGHAT and CDR2 FQNNGV. DNA for the CDR3: TGTGCCAGCAGCTTGGGTCCCTTCAATGAGCAGTTCTTC. Translation: CASSLGPFNEQFF.

The chain combines TRBV5-1 with TRBJ1-4; the match to TRBD1 covers 9 bases. The CDR3 totals 14 residues. The germline V gene encodes CDR1 SGHRS and CDR2 YFSETQ. Losses at the gene ends were 4 bases for V and 8 bases for J; bases not matched to a gene: 6. In DNA form, the CDR3 reads TGCGCCAGCAGCCTTGGACAGGGGAAAGAAAAACTGTTTTTT. This sequence encodes CASSLGQGKEKLFF. The variable domain in full, completed from reference TRBV5-1 and TRBJ1-4, reads KAGVTQTPRYLIKTRGQQVTLSCSPISGHRSVSWYQQTPGQGLQFLFEYFSETQRNKGNFPGRFSGRQFSNSRSEMNVSTLELGDSALYLCASSLGQGKEKLFFGSGTQLSVL.

CDR3 coding DNA: TGCAGCGTCGGACAGGGGGGCACTGAAGCTTTCTTT. As protein: CSVGQGGTEAFF. The genes are TRBV29-1 and TRBJ1-1, with 10 bases fitting TRBD1. The CDR3 runs 12 residues. With V trimmed by 6 bases and J by 4 bases, 2 bases remained unmatched. CDR1 is SQVTM, CDR2 ANQGSEA, per germline.

Remarks on this clone: This likely came from a read error, as a far larger clone is one base away. The V call is TRBV6-1, the J call TRBJ2-1; TRBD1 aligns across 8 bases. Germline V gene data show CDR1 as MNHNS and CDR2 as SASEGT. J lost 3 bases, V lost 4 bases, and 11 bases had no gene match. This CDR3 has 17 amino acids. In nucleotides, the CDR3 is TGTGCCAGCAGTGGCCGGACAGGGCCCACCTACTACAATGAGCAGTTCTTC. Residues: CASSGRTGPTYYNEQFF.

V usage is TRBV10-3 and J usage is TRBJ1-2; D is perhaps TRBD1 (5 bases). Germline-derived CDR1 and CDR2 are ENHRY and SYGVKD. Between the trimmed V and J ends, which lost 3 bases and 2 bases, there was a span of 13 bases. The CDR3 has 15 residues. The CDR3 nucleotides are TGTGCCATCAGTGACTCGATGGGGGGAAACTATGGCTACACCTTC. Protein sequence: CAISDSMGGNYGYTF.